Listed below are T cell receptor beta chains from one sample, sequenced in a study of CD8 T cells in ankylosing spondylitis. TCRdb reprocessed the 5' RACE reads with MiXCR, giving one entry per CDR3 protein. The sample lists about 150,000 distinct CDR3 sequences, 44% occurring once. The sequenced sample was synovial fluid, either unsorted or a sorted T cell fraction (not recorded which). The source of these receptors is a male donor with ankylosing spondylitis. CDR3s include the opening cysteine and the closing phenylalanine or tryptophan. D genes are given only for firm matches. Not all rows give a size; the values are once, few, many and, for expanded clones, a class.

V gene: TRBV4-1
J gene: TRBJ2-3
D gene: -
clone size: once
CDR3 DNA: TGCGCCAGCAGCCAAGATCCGAGAACGGACATGAGCACAGATACGCAGTATTTT
CDR3 protein: CASSQDPRTDMSTDTQYF

V gene: TRBV14
J gene: TRBJ1-1
D gene: -
clone size: -
CDR3 DNA: TGTGCCAGCAGCATACTCGGACACTACGCTGAAGCTTTCTTT
CDR3 protein: CASSILGHYAEAFF

V gene: TRBV16
J gene: TRBJ2-7
D gene: -
clone size: -
CDR3 DNA: TGTGCCAGCAGCCAATCGCCGTGGGCCTTGGAGCAGTACTTC
CDR3 protein: CASSQSPWALEQYF

V gene: TRBV12-2
J gene: TRBJ1-4
D gene: -
clone size: -
CDR3 DNA: TGTGCAAGTCGCTTAGAAGTTCGCATTAATGAAAAACTGTTTTTT
CDR3 protein: CASRLEVRINEKLFF

V gene: TRBV28
J gene: TRBJ2-6
D gene: TRBD1
clone size: few
CDR3 DNA: TGTGCCAGCAGCCCCGGGACAGGGGGCTCTGGGGCCAACGTCCTGACTTTC
CDR3 protein: CASSPGTGGSGANVLTF

V gene: TRBV6-2/TRBV6-3
J gene: TRBJ2-7
D gene: -
clone size: -
CDR3 DNA: TGTGCCAGCAGTTACCAGGGAGCGGGCTACGAGCAGTACTTC
CDR3 protein: CASSYQGAGYEQYF

V gene: TRBV2
J gene: TRBJ2-3
D gene: -
clone size: medium-sized
CDR3 DNA: TGTGCCAGCAAACGGTTTAGCACAGATACGCAGTATTTT
CDR3 protein: CASKRFSTDTQYF

V gene: TRBV24-1
J gene: TRBJ1-3
D gene: -
clone size: -
CDR3 DNA: TGTGCCACCAGTGAGGAGGCCGATGGTGGAAACACCATATATTTT
CDR3 protein: CATSEEADGGNTIYF

V gene: TRBV2
J gene: TRBJ2-1
D gene: -
clone size: -
CDR3 DNA: TGTGCCAGCAGGCCGGGCCCGGGGGGCGATGAGCAGTTCTTC
CDR3 protein: CASRPGPGGDEQFF

V gene: TRBV2
J gene: TRBJ2-3
D gene: -
clone size: -
CDR3 DNA: TGTGCCAGCGAAGAAGCAGATACGCAGTATTTT
CDR3 protein: CASEEADTQYF